This TCR beta chain stems from a study of ipilimumab plus nivolumab after autologous stem cell transplantation. By frequency in the sample, this clone is medium-sized (0.01 to 0.1%). The CDR3 is made up of 12 amino acids. V lost 5 bases and J 0 bases, leaving 5 bases between the germline ends. Germline CDR1 reads SEHNR; CDR2 reads FQNEAQ (reference sequence). Measured with immunoSEQ multiplex PCR; TCRdb has only the in-frame clones, and not every one. The table shows some 14,000 clones, with approximately 75% occurring only once. V and J are TRBV7-9 and TRBJ2-7, with D unclear. This material consisted of PBMCs, taken in a trial of ipilimumab plus nivolumab as post-transplant consolidation. This TCR was recovered from a male donor with primary mediastinal lymphoma. CDR3 nucleotide sequence: TGTGCCAGCAGCCCCTCCTCCTACGAGCAGTACTTC. Amino acids: CASSPSSYEQYF.